The present T cell receptor beta chain was sequenced within a study of blood T cell repertoires in COVID-19. For the study at large: There were acute and convalescent COVID-19 samples, and they came from the United States, Italy and Spain. PBMCs, B-cell-depleted T cells, or T cells provided the cDNA or gDNA that made up the material.

Germline V gene sequence: CDR1 LNHNV, CDR2 YYDKDF (reference sequence). Deletions cut 0 bases from V and 10 bases from J, with 21 bases between. The CDR3 length is 17 residues. Source study methods: Amplifying reference gene primers gave estimates of nucleated cell counts. Some clones are missing from TCRdb's copy, which holds only in-frame ones; the method was immunoSEQ multiplex PCR. From that table come the V and J calls and clone size; the DNA was used to work out D and trimming. The sample includes some 490,000 clones, 70% to 90% of them seen just once. This clone occurred a few times. Sequencing used peripheral blood. The clonotype originates from a human donor in a cohort sampled during active COVID-19. The chain uses TRBV15 and TRBJ1-4; D possibly corresponds to TRBD1 (6 bases). CDR3 region: CATSRDRGNRVGGKLFF. The CDR3 region has the DNA TGTGCCACCAGCAGAGATCGGGGCAACAGGGTAGGCGGAAAACTGTTTTTT.